This entry lists 17 T cell receptor beta chains sequenced from one sample in a study of monozygotic twins with inflammatory bowel disease. With the 5' RACE reads reprocessed, TCRdb shows one record per CDR3 protein and no DNA. The ten most abundant clones cover roughly 8% of a sample with around 220,000 distinct CDR3 sequences. The sequenced sample consisted of blood. All receptors derive from a human donor with ulcerative colitis or Crohn's disease, or a healthy co-twin of an affected twin (not recorded which).

J is TRBJ2-1 and V is TRBV5-1; TCRdb reports TRBD1, a call that lacks DNA to check it against. Germline CDR1 SGHRS, CDR2 YFSETQ. The CDR3 is 16 amino acids. The CDR3 sequence is CASSLAGGQDRSEQFF.

The genes are TRBV20-1 and TRBJ2-5; TCRdb selects TRBD1, and the lack of DNA leaves this call unchecked. This CDR3 comprises 16 residues. Germline V gives CDR1 DFQATT, CDR2 SNEGSKA (reference sequence). CDR3 sequence: CSAIPASPGSQETQYF.

The V gene is TRBV4-1, the J gene TRBJ2-2; TCRdb's D gene call, TRBD2, goes unchecked for lack of DNA. The CDR3 contains 14 residues. Per germline, CDR1 MGHRA and CDR2 YSYEKL. The CDR3 sequence: CASSHPAGTGELFF.

V and J are TRBV12-3 or TRBV12-4 and TRBJ2-7; TCRdb outputs TRBD1, but without DNA this stays unchecked. The CDR3 sequence is 17 residues long. CDR3 sequence reads: CASSTHPGQQSSYEQYF.

The J gene is TRBJ2-7, the V gene TRBV5-1; TCRdb's assignment of TRBD2 cannot be checked, as there is no DNA. Germline V CDR1 and CDR2: SGHRS, YFSETQ. The CDR3 loop spans 15 amino acids. CDR3 in amino acids: CASSLEPGLAGVQYF.

The chain is built from TRBV29-1 and TRBJ1-1; without DNA, the TCRdb call of TRBD1 cannot be checked. The length of the CDR3 is 14 residues. Germline values: CDR1 SQVTM, CDR2 ANQGSEA. The CDR3 loop reads CSVGGGQLNTEAFF.

V gene TRBV7-9 combines with J gene TRBJ2-1; the TRBD2 assignment by TCRdb is unverifiable without DNA. Germline assignment: CDR1 SEHNR and CDR2 FQNEAQ (reference sequence). The CDR3 sequence is 15 residues long. This chain's CDR3 is CASSSTSGRPNEQFF.

The chain employs TRBV27 and TRBJ1-5; without DNA, the TCRdb call of TRBD1 cannot be checked. The CDR3 has 15 amino acids. Per the germline V gene, CDR1 is MNHEY and CDR2 is SMNVEV (reference sequence). The CDR3: CASSPGGGVNQPQHF.

The chain combines TRBV12-3 or TRBV12-4 with TRBJ1-2; no DNA is available, so the TRBD1 call from TCRdb remains unchecked. The CDR3 spans 13 residues. CDR3: CASSKDRERGYTF.

This chain links TRBV7-9 with TRBJ1-3. This CDR3 region has 13 residues. Germline V gene sequence: CDR1 SEHNR, CDR2 FQNEAQ (reference sequence). The CDR3: CASSPNLLDTIYF.

This sequence joins TRBV11-2 and TRBJ2-6. CDR3 length: 18 amino acids. Looked up from germline, CDR1 is SGHAT and CDR2 is FQNNGV. The CDR3 protein is CASSLPRTRLSGANVLTF.

The chain links TRBV12-3 or TRBV12-4 to TRBJ1-1; TCRdb reports TRBD1, a call that lacks DNA to check it against. The CDR3 loop spans 13 amino acids. This CDR3 is CASSAREVTEAFF.

The CDR3 protein is CAIGGGGQETQYF. The J gene is TRBJ2-5, the V gene TRBV10-3; the TCRdb call, TRBD2, lacks DNA for checking. The CDR3 has 13 residues. Germline CDR1 ENHRY, CDR2 SYGVKD.

V is TRBV18 and J is TRBJ2-1; TCRdb outputs TRBD1, but without DNA this stays unchecked. The CDR3 is 13 residues long. The germline CDR1 and CDR2 sequences are KGHSH and LQKENI. The CDR3 sequence: CASSALPGDEQFF. Full variable domain (remainder filled in from reference TRBV18 and TRBJ2-1): NAGVMQNPRHLVRRRGQEARLRCSPMKGHSHVYWYRQLPEEGLKFMVYLQKENIIDESGMPKERFSAEFPKEGPSILRIQQVVRGDSAAYFCASSALPGDEQFFGPGTRLTVL.

V usage is TRBV6-1 and J usage is TRBJ1-1; TCRdb indicates TRBD1, and absent DNA this call remains unverified. The germline V gene encodes CDR1 MNHNS and CDR2 SASEGT. The CDR3 is made up of 14 amino acids. The CDR3 region is CASTPGGVMGEAFF.

The V and J genes are TRBV6-2 or TRBV6-3 and TRBJ2-1; lacking DNA, the TRBD1 call made by TCRdb goes unchecked. CDR3 length equals 15 residues. Germline-derived CDR1 and CDR2 are MNHEY and SVGEGT. The CDR3 here is CASRDAGTAYNEQFF.

This chain links TRBV7-9 with TRBJ1-3; TCRdb lists TRBD1, though no DNA is available to test this call. The germline CDR1 and CDR2 sequences are SEHNR and FQNEAQ (reference sequence). This CDR3 contains 17 residues. This CDR3 is CASSNLITGRSGNTIYF.